This TCR beta chain comes out of a study of shared clonotypes between healthy human individuals. The sample holds one count of this clone. Terminally differentiated effector memory CD45RA+ cells were excluded by CCR7 positive selection of CD45RO-negative cells. Germline V CDR1 and CDR2: MNHEY, SMNVEV (reference sequence). The germline V and J ends were trimmed by 6 bases and 0 bases, with 9 bases remaining between them. The CDR3 totals 13 residues. Clones were sequenced by immunoSEQ multiplex PCR, and TCRdb holds only the in-frame ones, with some missing. The sample records around 2,000,000 clones, roughly 95% being singletons.

Sample: naive CD8+ T cells sorted from blood. The source is a young man in good health. The gene calls are TRBV27 and TRBJ2-7, with D possibly TRBD2 on 6 matching bases. In DNA, the CDR3 is TGTGCCAGCAGGGACTACCTCTCCTACGAGCAGTACTTC. As protein: CASRDYLSYEQYF.